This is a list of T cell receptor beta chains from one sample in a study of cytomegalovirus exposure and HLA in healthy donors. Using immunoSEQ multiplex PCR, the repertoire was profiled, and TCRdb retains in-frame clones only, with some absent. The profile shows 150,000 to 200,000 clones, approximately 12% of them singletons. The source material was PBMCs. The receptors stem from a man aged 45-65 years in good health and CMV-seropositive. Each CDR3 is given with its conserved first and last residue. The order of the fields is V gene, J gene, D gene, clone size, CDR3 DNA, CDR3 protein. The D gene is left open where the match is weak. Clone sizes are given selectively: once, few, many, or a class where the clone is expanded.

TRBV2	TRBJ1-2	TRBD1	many	TGTGCCAGCAGAGGACAGGGGGCTATCAACTATGGCTACACCTTC	CASRGQGAINYGYTF
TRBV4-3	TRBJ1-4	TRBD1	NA	TGCGCCAGCAGCCAAGATTGGGGACAGGGGGGTGAAAAACTGTTTTTT	CASSQDWGQGGEKLFF
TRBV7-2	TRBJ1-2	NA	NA	TGTGCCAGCAGCCAGGACAGACCCTATGGCTACACCTTC	CASSQDRPYGYTF
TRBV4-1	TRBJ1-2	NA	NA	TGCGCCAGCAGCCAAGTCCTGACAGAGAGCCACACCTTC	CASSQVLTESHTF
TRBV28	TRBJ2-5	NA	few	TGTGCCAGCACCGAAGGACAGCAAGAGACCCAGTACTTC	CASTEGQQETQYF
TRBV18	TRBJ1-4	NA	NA	TGTGCCAGCTCACCATCCGTCCTTAATGAAAAACTGTTTTTT	CASSPSVLNEKLFF
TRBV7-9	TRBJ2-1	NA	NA	TGTGCCAGCAGCTTACAAGGTGGGGGAGGTTCTCGCCCTTTCTTC	CASSLQGGGGSRPFF
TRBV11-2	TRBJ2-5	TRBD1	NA	TGTGCCAGCAGCTACCCTGGACAGGGTGTAGAGACCCAGTACTTC	CASSYPGQGVETQYF
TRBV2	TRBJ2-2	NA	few	TGTGCCAGCAGATGGACAGACAACACCGGGGAGCTGTTTTTT	CASRWTDNTGELFF
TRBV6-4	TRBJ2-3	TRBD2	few	TGTGCCAGCAGTCGACTAGCGGGGGGTGCAGATACGCAGTATTTT	CASSRLAGGADTQYF
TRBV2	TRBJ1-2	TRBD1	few	TGTGCCAGCAGTACCCGGACAGGGAGGGTGGGTAACTATGGCTACACCTTC	CASSTRTGRVGNYGYTF
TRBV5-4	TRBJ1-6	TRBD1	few	TGTGCCAGCAGCCCGGACAGGGCACATACAAGTTCACCCCTCCACTTT	CASSPDRAHTSSPLHF
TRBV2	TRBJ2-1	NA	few	TGTGCCAGCAGTGAAGTAAGACAGAGGAACAATGAGCAGTTCTTC	CASSEVRQRNNEQFF
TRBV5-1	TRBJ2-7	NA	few	TGCGCCAGCAGCTTGGCAGGGTCCTCCTACGAGCAGTACTTC	CASSLAGSSYEQYF
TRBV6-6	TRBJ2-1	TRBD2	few	TGTGCCAGCAGTTACCCCCCGGCGGGGGGGAGTTATGAGCAGTTCTTC	CASSYPPAGGSYEQFF
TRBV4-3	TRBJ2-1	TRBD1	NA	TGCGCCAGCAGCCCGGGGACAGGCAATGAGCAGTTCTTC	CASSPGTGNEQFF
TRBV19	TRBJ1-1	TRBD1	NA	TGTGCCAGTAGTAGGTCGACAGGGGTGAACACTGAAGCTTTCTTT	CASSRSTGVNTEAFF
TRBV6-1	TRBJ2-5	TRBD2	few	TGTGCCAGCAGTGAGGGACTAGCGGAGACCCAGTACTTC	CASSEGLAETQYF
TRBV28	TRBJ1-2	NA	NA	TGTGCCAGCATACCCGGTAGAGGGTATGGTGGCTACACCTTC	CASIPGRGYGGYTF
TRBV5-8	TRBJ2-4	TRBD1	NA	TGTGCCAGCAGATGGGACAGGGCCCCCAAAAACATTCAGTACTTC	CASRWDRAPKNIQYF
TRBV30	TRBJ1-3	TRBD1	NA	TGTGCCTGGAGTCCTTCTCGGGACAGGGAGGATAGGGGCACCATACATTTT	CAWSPSRDREDRGTIHF
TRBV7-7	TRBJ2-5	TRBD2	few	TGTGCTAGCAGCGTAAGCGGGGGGATCCAAGAGACCCAGTACTTC	CASSVSGGIQETQYF
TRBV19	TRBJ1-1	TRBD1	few	TGTGCCAGTACTGGGTCGGGTCTGGGACAGGGCACTGAAGCTTTCTTT	CASTGSGLGQGTEAFF
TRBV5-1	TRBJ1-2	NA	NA	TGCGCCAGCAGCCCTCGGGAGGGGGGGAACTATGGCTACACCTTC	CASSPREGGNYGYTF
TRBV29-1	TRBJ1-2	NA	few	TGCAGCGCTAAAACCCAGGCGCATGGCTACACCTTC	CSAKTQAHGYTF
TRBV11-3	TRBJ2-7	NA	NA	TGTGCCAGCAGCTTAGGCGGGACAGCAATACCCTACGAGCAGTACTTC	CASSLGGTAIPYEQYF
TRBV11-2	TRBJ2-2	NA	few	TGTGCCAGCAGCCCAGATCGTATAAGCGGGGAGCTGTTTTTT	CASSPDRISGELFF
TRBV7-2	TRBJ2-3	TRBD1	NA	TGTGCCAGCAGTAAACAGACAGGGCCAGATACGCAGTATTTT	CASSKQTGPDTQYF
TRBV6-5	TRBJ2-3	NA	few	TGTGCCAGCCGGGGGGCCAACGCCTTTTGGGATACGCAGTATTTT	CASRGANAFWDTQYF
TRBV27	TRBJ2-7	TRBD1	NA	TGTGCCAGCAGTTTTAGGGGGCGCTCCTACGAGCAGTACTTC	CASSFRGRSYEQYF
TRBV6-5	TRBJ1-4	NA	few	TGTGCCAGCAGTTTCCGGGGTGAAAAACTGTTTTTT	CASSFRGEKLFF